This entry lists 15 T cell receptor beta chains sequenced from one sample in a study of T cell responses to AZD1222 COVID-19 vaccine. The table came from immunoSEQ multiplex PCR; TCRdb's copy has only in-frame clones and leaves some out. The top ten hold under 3.5% of the sample, which has some 110,000 clones, 93% seen once. The sequencing here drew on peripheral blood, taken on day 0 of AZD1222 vaccination. These receptors were collected from an adult in good health.

This chain connects TRBV30 to TRBJ1-1; 10 bases align to TRBD1. This CDR3 is built from 12 residues. In germline, CDR1 is GTSNPN, CDR2 SVGIG (reference sequence). With V trimmed by 5 bases and J by 6 bases, 3 bases remained unmatched. The CDR3 region has the DNA TGTGCCTGGGACGGACAGGGGGCTGAAGCTTTCTTT. This encodes CAWDGQGAEAFF.

The sample holds one count of this clone. V and J are TRBV12-3 or TRBV12-4 and TRBJ2-1, with D uncertain. The germline V and J ends were trimmed by 0 bases and 9 bases, with 9 bases remaining between them. The CDR3 contains 13 residues. The CDR3: CASSLASSAEQFF. The DNA of the CDR3 is TGTGCCAGCAGTTTAGCGAGCAGCGCTGAGCAGTTCTTC.

This chain joins TRBV2 and TRBJ2-7; perhaps TRBD2 as D (5 bases). V lost 8 bases, J lost 3 bases, and 11 bases lay in between. Germline CDR1 SNHLY, CDR2 FYNNEI. The CDR3 contains 12 residues. CDR3 residues: CASGREGYEQYF. CDR3 DNA: TGTGCCAGCGGCAGAGAGGGCTACGAGCAGTACTTC.

The V and J genes are TRBV28 and TRBJ1-1; D is ambiguous. The germline gives CDR1 MDHEN, CDR2 SYDVKM. This CDR3 is 14 amino acids long. With 3 bases removed from V and 6 bases from J, the gap between germline ends came to 14 bases. The CDR3 loop is CASSLTGPGAEAFF. The CDR3 DNA follows: TGTGCCAGCAGTTTGACCGGACCCGGGGCTGAAGCTTTCTTT.

By share of the sample, this clone is medium-sized (0.01 to 0.1%). The CDR3 loop reads CASSLDSSGSPHTQYF. The CDR3, as DNA: TGTGCCAGCAGCTTAGATTCCTCCGGGAGCCCCCATACGCAGTATTTT. The chain recombines TRBV7-8 with TRBJ2-3, with D perhaps TRBD2 (6 bases). Trimming left V 1 base short and J 7 bases short, with 18 bases between. The CDR3 length is 16 residues. Germline-derived CDR1 and CDR2 are SGHVS and FQNEAQ.

This clone was seen only once. V usage is TRBV19 and J usage is TRBJ1-5, with D unclear. This CDR3 comprises 14 residues. Looked up from germline, CDR1 is LNHDA and CDR2 is SQIVND (reference sequence). The V end lost 4 bases, the J end lost 6 bases, and 13 bases lay between the germline ends. CDR3 protein: CASSTTVGGQPQHF. Written as DNA, the CDR3 is TGTGCCAGTAGTACCACGGTAGGTGGTCAGCCCCAGCATTTT.

The chain recombines TRBV4-1 with TRBJ2-3; tentative D call: TRBD2 (5 bases). Germline assignment: CDR1 MGHRA and CDR2 YSYEKL. With 2 bases removed from V and 2 bases from J, the gap between germline ends came to 17 bases. The CDR3 totals 17 residues. As DNA, the CDR3 is TGCGCCAGCAGCCAACATCTTATTCCTAGCTCCACAGATACGCAGTATTTT. It encodes CASSQHLIPSSTDTQYF.

This chain joins TRBV10-1 and TRBJ2-2, with a tentative D call TRBD2 (6 bases). Per the germline V gene, CDR1 is WNHNN and CDR2 is SYGVQD (reference sequence). V lost 4 bases, J lost 6 bases, and 15 bases lay in between. The CDR3 has 15 amino acids. DNA of the CDR3: TGCGCCAGCAGTGGCACCGGACTAAGGGCCGGGGAGCTGTTTTTT. Translating gives CASSGTGLRAGELFF.

The rearrangement uses TRBV7-3 and TRBJ2-3; the D gene is possibly TRBD2 (5 bases). Germline CDR1 and CDR2: SGHTA and FQGTGA. The V end was cut by 3 bases, the J end by 1 base, with 5 bases between. The CDR3 is 13 residues long. As DNA, the CDR3 is TGTGCCAGCAGCTTCGGGGGCACAGATACGCAGTATTTT. Translation: CASSFGGTDTQYF.

J is TRBJ2-3 and V is TRBV29-1, with unresolved D. Trimming cost V 1 base and J 2 bases, with 7 bases left between them. The length of the CDR3 is 13 residues. The germline V gene has CDR1 SQVTM and CDR2 ANQGSEA. The DNA for the CDR3 is TGCAGCGTTGAAGGCCGGATCACAGATACGCAGTATTTT. Its protein is CSVEGRITDTQYF.

The chain links TRBV10-2 to TRBJ2-1, with 9 bases that match TRBD2. Germline V gene lookup returns CDR1 WSHSY and CDR2 SAAADI. V gave up 2 bases and J gave up 9 bases; unmatched junction bases: 8. The CDR3 consists of 15 residues. CDR3 in amino acids: CASSEPAGGPREQFF. The CDR3 nucleotides read TGCGCCAGCAGTGAGCCGGCGGGAGGGCCCCGTGAGCAGTTCTTC.

This chain joins TRBV7-6 and TRBJ1-2; D is unclear. V lost 0 bases and J 2 bases, leaving 16 bases between the germline ends. The CDR3 loop spans 17 amino acids. Germline values: CDR1 SGHVS, CDR2 FNYEAQ. CDR3 amino acids: CASSLAPLVSGNYGYTF. CDR3 bases: TGTGCCAGCAGCTTAGCGCCTCTGGTATCGGGGAACTATGGCTACACCTTC.

V and J are TRBV7-9 and TRBJ2-1; unclear D gene. The CDR3 is 14 residues long. V lost 1 base and J 6 bases, leaving 10 bases between the germline ends. Germline-derived CDR1 and CDR2 are SEHNR and FQNEAQ (reference sequence). The CDR3 coding sequence is TGTGCCAGCAGCTTAGTTGCGGAAGTCAATGAGCAGTTCTTC. It specifies CASSLVAEVNEQFF. Using reference TRBV7-9 and TRBJ2-1 for the parts outside the CDR3, the full variable domain is DTGVSQNPRHKITKRGQNVTFRCDPISEHNRLYWYRQTLGQGPEFLTYFQNEAQLEKSRLLSDRFSAERPKGSFSTLEIQRTEQGDSAMYLCASSLVAEVNEQFFGPGTRLTVL.

The chain recombines TRBV5-1 with TRBJ1-2; D call uncertain. Trimming cost V 0 bases and J 8 bases, with 17 bases left between them. Germline assignment: CDR1 SGHRS and CDR2 YFSETQ. The CDR3 has 15 residues. This chain's CDR3 is CASSLDRVVSQGYTF. CDR3 nucleotides: TGCGCCAGCAGCTTGGATAGGGTCGTCTCTCAGGGCTACACCTTC.

V is TRBV27 and J is TRBJ1-5; D may be TRBD1 (5 bases). V shed 6 bases and J shed 6 bases, with 15 bases lying between them. CDR1 is MNHEY, CDR2 SMNVEV, per germline (reference sequence). This CDR3 region has 14 residues. The CDR3 bases are TGTGCCAGCAGGTCAATCAGGGAAGGTCAGCCCCAGCATTTT. Amino acid sequence: CASRSIREGQPQHF.